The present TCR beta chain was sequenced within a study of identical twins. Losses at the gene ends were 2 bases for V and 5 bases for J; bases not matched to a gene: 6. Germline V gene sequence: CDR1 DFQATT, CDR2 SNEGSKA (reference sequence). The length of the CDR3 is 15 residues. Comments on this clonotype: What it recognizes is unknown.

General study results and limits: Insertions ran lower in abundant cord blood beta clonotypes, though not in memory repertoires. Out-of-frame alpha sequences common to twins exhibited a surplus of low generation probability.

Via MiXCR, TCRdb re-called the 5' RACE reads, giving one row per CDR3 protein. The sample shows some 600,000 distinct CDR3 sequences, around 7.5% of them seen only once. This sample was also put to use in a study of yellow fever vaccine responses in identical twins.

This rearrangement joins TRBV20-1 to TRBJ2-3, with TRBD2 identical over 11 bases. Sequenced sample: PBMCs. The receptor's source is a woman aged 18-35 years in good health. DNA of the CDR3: TGCAGTGCTAGAAAGACTAGCGGGGCTATAGATACGCAGTATTTT. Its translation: CSARKTSGAIDTQYF.